Listed here are 5 T cell receptor beta chains from one sample, sequenced in a study of CD8 T cells in ankylosing spondylitis. TCRdb processed the 5' RACE reads anew with MiXCR; each CDR3 protein has one entry. The sample lists 200,000 to 300,000 distinct CDR3 sequences, roughly a tenth occurring once. Sequenced material: blood, either unsorted or a sorted T cell fraction (not recorded which). These receptors were obtained from a male donor with ankylosing spondylitis or in good health (not recorded which).

This clonotype was detected many times. This chain links TRBV12-3 or TRBV12-4 with TRBJ1-1, with a tentative D call TRBD1 (6 bases). The CDR3 is 16 amino acids. V lost 6 bases, J lost 3 bases, and 20 bases lay in between. The CDR3 DNA reads as TGTGCCAGCAGACAGGGTGAACGATTCCGGGACACTGAAGCTTTCTTT. Its translation is CASRQGERFRDTEAFF.

Many counts were recorded for this clonotype. The chain employs TRBV21-1 and TRBJ1-1; the D segment call TRBD1 is taken from the table without a DNA check. TRBV21-1 is classified as a pseudogene. This CDR3 is built from 15 residues. The CDR3 sequence: CASSTPGARGTEAFF. The CDR3, as DNA: TGTGCCAGCAGCACTCCCGGGGCCAGGGGGACTGAAGCTTTCTTT.

This clonotype was observed at least ten times. The chain is built from TRBV5-1 and TRBJ2-2; D not resolved. The germline V gene encodes CDR1 SGHRS and CDR2 YFSETQ. This CDR3 is 13 amino acids long. V dropped 0 bases and J dropped 7 bases, with 7 bases sitting between them. CDR3 sequence (DNA): TGCGCCAGCAGCTTGGGTTATGACGGGGAGCTGTTTTTT. Translating it yields CASSLGYDGELFF.

This clonotype appeared many times. The gene calls are TRBV5-6 and TRBJ1-3; the D is unclear. The CDR3 extends over 15 amino acids. Germline V gene sequence: CDR1 SGHDT, CDR2 YYEEEE. Trimming shortened V by 4 bases and J by 3 bases, and 14 bases separated the two germline ends. CDR3 sequence reads: CASSLGLFGGNTIYF. As DNA, the CDR3 is TGTGCCAGCAGCCTAGGGTTGTTCGGTGGAAACACCATATATTTT.

This clonotype has ten or more counts. The junction departs from the called germline gene at one end, perhaps through a read error. This chain links TRBV25-1 with TRBJ2-4; 7 bases map to TRBD1. The CDR3 extends over 14 amino acids. The germline CDR1 and CDR2 sequences are MGHDK and SYGVNS. For the CDR3, the DNA is TGTGCCAGCAGTGCCACAGGGGCCAGAAACATTCAGTACTTC. It is translated as CASSATGARNIQYF.